A selection of T cell receptor beta chains follows, all from one sample in a study of blood T cell repertoires in COVID-19. The data were produced by immunoSEQ multiplex PCR, yet TCRdb's version contains in-frame clones alone and is incomplete. Here the sample spans around 75,000 clones, more than 75% being singletons. The source material was peripheral blood. Source of these receptors: a human donor in a cohort sampled during active COVID-19. Each CDR3 is given with its conserved first and last residue. A D gene is named only where the DNA matches it firmly. A row's size may be missing; if present it is once, few, many or a size class.

v_call,d_call,j_call,clone_size,cdr3_aa,cdr3_nt
TRBV5-1,NA,TRBJ2-3,NA,CASSPQPGRGGADTQYF,TGCGCCAGCAGCCCGCAGCCCGGCCGTGGGGGCGCAGATACGCAGTATTTT
TRBV11-2,NA,TRBJ2-2,NA,CASSPGNTGELFF,TGTGCCAGCAGCCCAGGGAACACCGGGGAGCTGTTTTTT
TRBV10-3,TRBD1,TRBJ2-7,few,CAISPGQGLVYEQYF,TGTGCCATCAGCCCGGGACAGGGTTTGGTCTACGAGCAGTACTTC
TRBV3-1/TRBV3-2,NA,TRBJ2-3,NA,CASTLGASSSTDTQYF,TGTGCCAGCACCCTGGGGGCGTCTTCTAGCACAGATACGCAGTATTTT
TRBV7-3,NA,TRBJ2-5,NA,CASSLPGQRGGQETQYF,TGTGCCAGCAGCTTACCTGGACAGCGCGGCGGACAAGAGACCCAGTACTTC
TRBV6-1,NA,TRBJ1-3,few,CASSEYGVSSGNTIYF,TGTGCCAGCAGTGAATATGGAGTTAGCTCTGGAAACACCATATATTTT
TRBV7-2,TRBD2,TRBJ2-3,NA,CASSPSGTISTDTQYF,TGTGCCAGCAGCCCTTCCGGGACTATCAGCACAGATACGCAGTATTTT
TRBV19,TRBD1,TRBJ1-5,few,CASSKTGFSNQPQHF,TGTGCCAGTAGTAAGACAGGGTTCAGCAATCAGCCCCAGCATTTT
TRBV6-1,TRBD1,TRBJ1-5,NA,CASSERGTAQPQHF,TGTGCCAGCAGTGAAAGGGGGACAGCGCAGCCCCAGCATTTT
TRBV18,TRBD1,TRBJ1-1,NA,CASSPLRGTGDTEAFF,TGTGCCAGCTCACCCCTTAGAGGGACAGGGGACACTGAAGCTTTCTTT
TRBV29-1,NA,TRBJ1-2,NA,CSVDETGREVHGYTF,TGCAGCGTTGACGAAACAGGGAGGGAGGTACATGGCTACACCTTC
TRBV5-5,TRBD2,TRBJ2-3,NA,CASSRAGVHGGATDTQYF,TGTGCCAGCAGCCGTGCAGGGGTCCACGGGGGGGCCACGGATACGCAGTATTTT
TRBV7-9,NA,TRBJ2-3,NA,CASSSITDTQYF,TGTGCCAGCAGCTCCATCACAGATACGCAGTATTTT
TRBV21-1,NA,TRBJ2-5,NA,CASSPRRGGWETQYF,TGTGCCAGCAGCCCCCGCCGCGGGGGCTGGGAGACCCAGTACTTC
TRBV5-6,NA,TRBJ1-6,few,CASSLDLGAVSPLHF,TGTGCCAGCAGCTTGGACCTCGGAGCCGTTTCACCCCTCCACTTT
TRBV18,NA,TRBJ1-2,NA,CASSSRVGGQDGYTF,TGTGCCAGCTCATCGCGAGTAGGGGGACAAGATGGCTACACCTTC
TRBV6-4,TRBD1,TRBJ1-1,NA,CASSGDGRGHLDTEAFF,TGTGCCAGCAGTGGGGATGGCAGGGGGCATTTGGACACTGAAGCTTTCTTT
TRBV27,NA,TRBJ1-5,NA,CASSSRGSGNQPQHF,TGTGCCAGCAGTTCAAGGGGGTCTGGGAATCAGCCCCAGCATTTT
TRBV24-1,TRBD1,TRBJ1-2,NA,CATSAGTDGYTF,TGTGCCACCAGTGCCGGGACAGATGGCTACACCTTC
TRBV7-9,NA,TRBJ1-4,NA,CASSRRQIVAEKLFF,TGTGCCAGCAGCCGACGACAGATCGTGGCGGAAAAACTGTTTTTT
TRBV2,NA,TRBJ2-3,NA,CASSDLGETDTQYF,TGTGCCAGCAGCGATTTGGGAGAAACAGATACGCAGTATTTT
TRBV6-5,TRBD1,TRBJ1-6,NA,CASHLGQGENSPLHF,TGTGCCAGCCATCTAGGACAGGGGGAAAATTCACCCCTCCACTTT
TRBV4-1,NA,TRBJ1-2,NA,CASSQDDEQNYGYTF,TGCGCCAGCAGCCAAGATGACGAACAGAACTATGGCTACACCTTC
TRBV21-1,NA,TRBJ2-6,NA,CASSKSPGLSGANVLTF,TGTGCCAGCAGCAAGTCTCCGGGACTCTCTGGGGCCAACGTCCTGACTTTC
TRBV7-9,NA,TRBJ2-5,NA,CASSSFGTYQETQYF,TGTGCCAGCAGCTCTTTCGGGACATATCAAGAGACCCAGTACTTC
TRBV24-1,TRBD2,TRBJ2-1,NA,CATSDFSRSSGNEQFF,TGTGCCACCAGTGATTTTTCGCGGTCTAGCGGGAATGAGCAGTTCTTC
TRBV2,TRBD2,TRBJ2-5,NA,CASSGAGGETQYF,TGTGCCAGCAGTGGGGCCGGGGGGGAGACCCAGTACTTC
TRBV4-1,TRBD1,TRBJ1-2,NA,CASSQAAGTGDYGYTF,TGCGCCAGCAGCCAAGCTGCCGGGACAGGAGACTATGGCTACACCTTC
TRBV3-1/TRBV3-2,TRBD1,TRBJ1-5,NA,CASSQQDRGPQPQHF,TGTGCCAGCAGCCAACAGGACAGGGGGCCTCAGCCCCAGCATTTT
TRBV5-4,TRBD1,TRBJ2-1,NA,CASSGQGPPSYNEQFF,TGTGCCAGCAGTGGACAGGGGCCCCCCTCCTACAATGAGCAGTTCTTC
TRBV7-2,NA,TRBJ1-3,NA,CASSSRRFGTIYF,TGTGCCAGCAGCTCCCGGAGGTTCGGCACCATATATTTT
TRBV7-9,TRBD1,TRBJ1-4,NA,CASSPTGGRANEKLFF,TGTGCCAGCAGCCCAACAGGGGGAAGGGCTAATGAAAAACTGTTTTTT
TRBV28,TRBD1,TRBJ2-1,once,CAAGGTGGYNEQFF,TGTGCAGCAGGTGGGACAGGGGGGTACAATGAGCAGTTCTTC
TRBV2,NA,TRBJ2-2,NA,CASSDHRVATGELFF,TGTGCCAGCAGTGATCACAGGGTAGCCACCGGGGAGCTGTTTTTT
TRBV4-1,TRBD1,TRBJ1-2,NA,CASSQEGTGIVGYTF,TGCGCCAGCAGCCAAGAAGGGACAGGGATTGTTGGCTACACCTTC
TRBV7-9,TRBD2,TRBJ2-7,NA,CASSFGRGGFYEQYF,TGTGCCAGCAGCTTTGGGAGGGGTGGCTTCTACGAGCAGTACTTC
TRBV7-2,TRBD1,TRBJ1-6,NA,CASTPGQENSPLHF,TGTGCCAGCACCCCGGGACAGGAGAATTCACCCCTCCACTTT
TRBV6-2/TRBV6-3,TRBD1,TRBJ2-7,NA,CASSYPGTGGAYEQYF,TGTGCCAGCAGTTACCCTGGGACAGGGGGCGCCTACGAGCAGTACTTC
TRBV7-2,NA,TRBJ1-6,NA,CASSPRMGGNSPLHF,TGTGCCAGCAGCCCCAGGATGGGAGGTAATTCACCCCTCCACTTT
TRBV3-1/TRBV3-2,NA,TRBJ1-5,NA,CASSLGTLGQPQHF,TGTGCCAGCAGCCTCGGGACATTAGGACAGCCCCAGCATTTT
TRBV18,NA,TRBJ1-4,NA,CASSPDRNEKLFF,TGTGCCAGCTCACCAGACAGGAATGAAAAACTGTTTTTT
TRBV9,NA,TRBJ1-2,NA,CASSVGSGGDGYTF,TGTGCCAGCAGCGTAGGATCCGGGGGGGATGGCTACACCTTC
TRBV3-1/TRBV3-2,NA,TRBJ1-1,NA,CASSSSNTEAFF,TGTGCCAGCAGCTCTAGTAACACTGAAGCTTTCTTT
TRBV2,NA,TRBJ1-2,NA,CASTGEYGYTF,TGTGCCAGCACCGGGGAATATGGCTACACCTTC
TRBV19,TRBD2,TRBJ2-1,NA,CASSILSSGRAWTKEQFF,TGTGCCAGTAGTATCCTTTCTAGCGGGAGGGCCTGGACTAAGGAGCAGTTCTTC
TRBV7-2,TRBD2,TRBJ2-1,few,CASSSRLAGYNEQFF,TGTGCCAGCAGCTCCCGACTAGCGGGCTACAATGAGCAGTTCTTC
TRBV5-6,NA,TRBJ1-6,NA,CASSWGGGNHNSPLHF,TGTGCCAGCAGCTGGGGCGGAGGGAATCATAATTCACCCCTCCACTTT
TRBV11-2,TRBD1,TRBJ1-4,NA,CASSFDRGREKLFF,TGTGCCAGCAGCTTCGACAGGGGTCGCGAAAAACTGTTTTTT
TRBV12-3/TRBV12-4,NA,TRBJ2-1,NA,CASGGARGEQFF,TGTGCCAGCGGGGGGGCCCGGGGTGAGCAGTTCTTC
TRBV9,TRBD2,TRBJ2-1,NA,CASSKTSGNYNEQFF,TGTGCCAGCAGCAAAACTAGCGGCAACTACAATGAGCAGTTCTTC
TRBV5-1,NA,TRBJ2-7,NA,CASSRQGHYEQYF,TGCGCCAGCAGTCGGCAGGGGCACTACGAGCAGTACTTC
TRBV27,NA,TRBJ1-5,NA,CASSSGLGAQPQHF,TGTGCCAGCAGTTCCGGACTCGGCGCCCAGCCCCAGCATTTT
TRBV24-1,TRBD2,TRBJ2-7,NA,CAVASGSYEQYF,TGTGCCGTAGCTAGCGGATCCTACGAGCAGTACTTC